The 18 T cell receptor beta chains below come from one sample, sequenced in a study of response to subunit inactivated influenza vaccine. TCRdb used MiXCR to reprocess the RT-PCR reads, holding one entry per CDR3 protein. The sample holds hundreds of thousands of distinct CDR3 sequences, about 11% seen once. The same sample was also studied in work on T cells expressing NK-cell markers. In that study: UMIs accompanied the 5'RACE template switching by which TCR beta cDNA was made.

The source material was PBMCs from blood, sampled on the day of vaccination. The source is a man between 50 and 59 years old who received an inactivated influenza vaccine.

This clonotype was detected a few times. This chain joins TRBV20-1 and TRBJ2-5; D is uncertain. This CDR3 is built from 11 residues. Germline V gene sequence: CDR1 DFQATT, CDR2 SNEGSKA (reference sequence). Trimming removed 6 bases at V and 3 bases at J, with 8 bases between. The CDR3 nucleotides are TGCAGTGCCCGGGCCAAAGAGACCCAGTACTTC. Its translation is CSARAKETQYF.

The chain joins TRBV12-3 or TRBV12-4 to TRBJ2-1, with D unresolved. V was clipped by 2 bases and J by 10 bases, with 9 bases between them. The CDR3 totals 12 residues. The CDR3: CASSLKGVEQFF. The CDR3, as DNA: TGTGCCAGCAGTTTAAAGGGCGTAGAGCAGTTCTTC.

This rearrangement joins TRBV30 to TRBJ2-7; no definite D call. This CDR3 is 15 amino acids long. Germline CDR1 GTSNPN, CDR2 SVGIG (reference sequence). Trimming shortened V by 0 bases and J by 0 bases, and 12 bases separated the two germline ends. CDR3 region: CAWSVWQLNSYEQYF. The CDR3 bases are TGTGCCTGGAGTGTGTGGCAGCTGAACTCCTACGAGCAGTACTTC.

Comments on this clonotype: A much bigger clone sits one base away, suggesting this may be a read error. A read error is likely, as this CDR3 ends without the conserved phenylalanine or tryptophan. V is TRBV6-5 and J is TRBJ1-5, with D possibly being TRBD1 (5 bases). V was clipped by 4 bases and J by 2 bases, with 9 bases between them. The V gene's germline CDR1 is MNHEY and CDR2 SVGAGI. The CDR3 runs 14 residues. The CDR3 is CASSSTVRNQPQHL. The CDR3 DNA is TGTGCCAGCAGTTCGACAGTTCGCAATCAGCCCCAGCATTTA.

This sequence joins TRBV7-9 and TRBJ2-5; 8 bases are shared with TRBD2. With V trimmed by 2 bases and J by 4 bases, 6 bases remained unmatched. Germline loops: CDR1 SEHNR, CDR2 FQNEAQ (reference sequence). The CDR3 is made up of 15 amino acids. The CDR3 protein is CASSLISGTRETQYF. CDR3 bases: TGTGCCAGCAGCTTAATTTCCGGGACTAGAGAGACCCAGTACTTC.

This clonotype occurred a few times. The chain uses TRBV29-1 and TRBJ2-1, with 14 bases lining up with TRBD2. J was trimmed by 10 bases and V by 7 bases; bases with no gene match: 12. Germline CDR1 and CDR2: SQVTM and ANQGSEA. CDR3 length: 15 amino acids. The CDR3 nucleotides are TGCAGCGGACTTACCGGGACTAGCGGGAGCGGGGAGCAGTTCTTC. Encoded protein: CSGLTGTSGSGEQFF.

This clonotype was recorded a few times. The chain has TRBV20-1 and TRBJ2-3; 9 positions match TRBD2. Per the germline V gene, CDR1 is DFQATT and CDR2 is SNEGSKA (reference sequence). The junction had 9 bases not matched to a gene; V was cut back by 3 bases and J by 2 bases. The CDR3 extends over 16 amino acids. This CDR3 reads CSARVSSGIFTDTQYF. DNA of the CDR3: TGCAGTGCTAGGGTGTCTAGCGGGATCTTCACAGATACGCAGTATTTT.

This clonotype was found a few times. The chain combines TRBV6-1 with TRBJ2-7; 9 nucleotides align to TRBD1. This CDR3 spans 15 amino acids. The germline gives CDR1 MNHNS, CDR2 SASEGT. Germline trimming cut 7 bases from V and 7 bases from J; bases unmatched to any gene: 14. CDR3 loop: CASKKEGTGLGEQYF. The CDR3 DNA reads TGTGCCAGCAAAAAGGAGGGGACAGGGCTCGGGGAGCAGTACTTC.

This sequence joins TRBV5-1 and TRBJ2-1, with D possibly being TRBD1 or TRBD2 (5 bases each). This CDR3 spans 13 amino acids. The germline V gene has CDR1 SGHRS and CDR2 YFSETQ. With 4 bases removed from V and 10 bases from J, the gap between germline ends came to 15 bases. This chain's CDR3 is CASSPRTGREQFF. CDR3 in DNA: TGCGCCAGCAGCCCGAGGACGGGGCGGGAGCAGTTCTTC. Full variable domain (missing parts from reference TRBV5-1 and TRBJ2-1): KAGVTQTPRYLIKTRGQQVTLSCSPISGHRSVSWYQQTPGQGLQFLFEYFSETQRNKGNFPGRFSGRQFSNSRSEMNVSTLELGDSALYLCASSPRTGREQFFGPGTRLTVL.

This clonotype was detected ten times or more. The CDR3 loop reads CASSQDQSPYYEQYF. The CDR3 DNA is TGTGCCAGCAGCCAAGATCAGTCCCCCTACTACGAGCAGTACTTC. This chain uses TRBV3-1 with TRBJ2-7; D remains unclear. The ends were cut back, 0 bases at V and 3 bases at J, with 12 bases in the middle. CDR1 LGHDT and CDR2 YNNKEL come from the germline V gene (reference sequence). The CDR3 totals 15 residues.

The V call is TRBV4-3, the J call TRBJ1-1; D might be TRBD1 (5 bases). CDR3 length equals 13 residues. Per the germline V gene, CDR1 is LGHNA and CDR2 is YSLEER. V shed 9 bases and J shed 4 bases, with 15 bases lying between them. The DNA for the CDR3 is TGCGCCAGTAGTGGAACAGGTTTCACTGAAGCTTTCTTT. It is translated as CASSGTGFTEAFF.

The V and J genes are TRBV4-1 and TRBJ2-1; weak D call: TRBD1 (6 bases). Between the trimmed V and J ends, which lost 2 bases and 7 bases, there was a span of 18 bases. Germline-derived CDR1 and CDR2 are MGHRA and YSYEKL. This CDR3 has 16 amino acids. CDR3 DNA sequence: TGCGCCAGCAGCCAAACTACCCTCAGGGGCCCGAATGAGCAGTTCTTC. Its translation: CASSQTTLRGPNEQFF.

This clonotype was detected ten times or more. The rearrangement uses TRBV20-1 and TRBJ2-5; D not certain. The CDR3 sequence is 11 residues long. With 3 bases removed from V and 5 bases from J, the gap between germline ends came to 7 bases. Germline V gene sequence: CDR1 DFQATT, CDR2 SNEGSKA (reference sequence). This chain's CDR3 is CSARGPETQYF. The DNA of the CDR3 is TGCAGTGCTAGGGGTCCGGAGACCCAGTACTTC.

CDR3 amino acids: CASSQDWGSSYNEQFF. The CDR3 nucleotides are TGCGCCAGCAGCCAAGATTGGGGAAGCTCCTACAATGAGCAGTTCTTC. V gene TRBV4-3 combines with J gene TRBJ2-1; D not resolved. This CDR3 is 16 amino acids long. Deletions cut 0 bases from V and 0 bases from J, with 9 bases between. In germline, CDR1 is LGHNA, CDR2 YSLEER.

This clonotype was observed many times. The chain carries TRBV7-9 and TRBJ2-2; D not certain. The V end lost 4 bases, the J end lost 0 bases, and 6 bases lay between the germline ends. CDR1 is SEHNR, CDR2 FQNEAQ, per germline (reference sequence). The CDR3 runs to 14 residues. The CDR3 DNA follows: TGTGCCAGCAGCTCCCAGGCGAACACCGGGGAGCTGTTTTTT. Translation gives CASSSQANTGELFF.

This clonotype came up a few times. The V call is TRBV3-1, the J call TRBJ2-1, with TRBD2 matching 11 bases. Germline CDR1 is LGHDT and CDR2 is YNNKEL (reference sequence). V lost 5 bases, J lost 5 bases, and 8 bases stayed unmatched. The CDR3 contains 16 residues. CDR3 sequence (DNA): TGTGCCAGCAGCGATTACGGGACTAGCGGAAACAATGAGCAGTTCTTC. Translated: CASSDYGTSGNNEQFF.

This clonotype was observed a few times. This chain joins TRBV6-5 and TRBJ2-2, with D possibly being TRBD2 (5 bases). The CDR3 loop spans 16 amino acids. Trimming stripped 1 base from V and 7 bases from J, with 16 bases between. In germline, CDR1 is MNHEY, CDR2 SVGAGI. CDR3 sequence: CASSYFGGRRDGELFF. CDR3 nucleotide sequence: TGTGCCAGCAGTTACTTCGGCGGAAGACGGGACGGGGAGCTGTTTTTT.

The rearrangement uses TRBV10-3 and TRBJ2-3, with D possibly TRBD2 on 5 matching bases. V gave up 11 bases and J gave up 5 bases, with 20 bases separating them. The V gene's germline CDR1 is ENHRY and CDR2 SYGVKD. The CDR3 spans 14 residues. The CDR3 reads CAARSGRSGDTQYF. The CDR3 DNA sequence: TGTGCCGCCAGAAGCGGACGATCCGGAGATACGCAGTATTTT.